The 26 T cell receptor beta chains below were found in one sample sequenced in a study of OX40 agonist ivuxolimab in advanced cancers. TCRdb's table, derived via immunoSEQ multiplex PCR, lists solely in-frame clones and lacks some. The sample carries around 35,000 clones, 86% recorded once. Sequences were derived from CD4+ or CD8+ T cells sorted from blood, sampled in a trial of the OX40 agonist ivuxolimab. The receptor source for this set is an adult with an advanced solid tumor such as melanoma, head and neck, liver or kidney cancer.

V gene TRBV4-3 combines with J gene TRBJ2-7, with D possibly being TRBD1 or TRBD2 (5 bases each). Looked up from germline, CDR1 is LGHNA and CDR2 is YSLEER. The CDR3 is 14 amino acids. The V end lost 2 bases, the J end lost 4 bases, and 12 bases lay between the germline ends. Here the CDR3 reads CASSQRGVGYEQYF. DNA for the CDR3: TGCGCCAGCAGCCAAAGAGGGGTGGGTTACGAGCAGTACTTC.

The chain carries TRBV4-2 and TRBJ1-2; D call uncertain. Germline V gene sequence: CDR1 LGHNA, CDR2 YNFKEQ. This CDR3 spans 17 amino acids. V was shortened by 0 bases and J by 5 bases, with 19 bases between the two germline ends. The CDR3 nucleotides are TGTGCCAGCAGCCAAGATAAAAAAAAGGTCCTCCAATATGGCTACACCTTC. Its translation is CASSQDKKKVLQYGYTF.

The gene calls are TRBV7-6 and TRBJ1-4, with D uncertain. The CDR3 runs 13 residues. Per the germline V gene, CDR1 is SGHVS and CDR2 is FNYEAQ. The V gene lost 1 base and the J gene lost 6 bases, with 6 bases spanning the gap. CDR3: CASSLGRDEKLFF. The CDR3 coding sequence is TGTGCCAGCAGCTTAGGTCGTGATGAAAAACTGTTTTTT.

The sample holds one count of this clone. The V gene is TRBV11-2, the J gene TRBJ2-3; tentative D call: TRBD1 (6 bases). This CDR3 has 14 amino acids. Germline-derived CDR1 and CDR2 are SGHAT and FQNNGV. The V and J ends lost 4 bases and 0 bases respectively, with 8 bases between them. The chain's CDR3 is CASSSRGSTDTQYF. In DNA, the CDR3 is TGTGCCAGCAGCTCCAGGGGTAGCACAGATACGCAGTATTTT.

The chain couples TRBV11-2 to TRBJ2-1; D might be TRBD1 (6 bases). The V end was cut by 1 base, the J end by 7 bases, with 11 bases between. The germline V gene has CDR1 SGHAT and CDR2 FQNNGV. This CDR3 is built from 14 residues. CDR3 sequence reads: CASSLGGPKNEQFF. The CDR3 DNA sequence: TGTGCCAGCAGCTTAGGGGGGCCTAAAAATGAGCAGTTCTTC.

This clone has more than one count but fewer than ten. This CDR3 is CAISERKGKRNSGANVLTF. In DNA form, the CDR3 reads TGTGCCATCAGTGAGAGGAAGGGAAAACGGAACTCTGGGGCCAACGTCCTGACTTTC. V is TRBV10-3 and J is TRBJ2-6, with D unresolved. V was trimmed by 2 bases and J by 0 bases, leaving 17 bases between them. In germline, CDR1 is ENHRY, CDR2 SYGVKD. This CDR3 region has 19 residues.

The chain uses TRBV5-4 and TRBJ1-2; D gene uncertain. CDR3 length: 12 amino acids. Trimming removed 2 bases at V and 7 bases at J, with 9 bases between. Germline assignment: CDR1 SGHNT and CDR2 YYREEE (reference sequence). CDR3 sequence: CASSFGQGGYTF. As DNA, the CDR3 is TGTGCCAGCAGCTTTGGTCAAGGTGGCTACACCTTC. The whole variable domain, remainder taken from reference TRBV5-4 and TRBJ1-2, is ETGVTQSPTHLIKTRGQQVTLRCSSQSGHNTVSWYQQALGQGPQFIFQYYREEENGRGNFPPRFSGLQFPNYSSELNVNALELDDSALYLCASSFGQGGYTFGSGTRLTVV.

This clone was detected once. V gene TRBV5-1 combines with J gene TRBJ1-2; D is perhaps TRBD1 (5 bases). Germline-derived CDR1 and CDR2 are SGHRS and YFSETQ. V lost 4 bases to trimming and J lost 4 bases, with 14 bases between them. The CDR3 runs 14 residues. The CDR3 DNA is TGCGCCAGCAGCCCCGAGTGGGGGGGCTATGGCTACACCTTC. Translation: CASSPEWGGYGYTF. The full variable domain, rest sourced from reference TRBV5-1 and TRBJ1-2, is KAGVTQTPRYLIKTRGQQVTLSCSPISGHRSVSWYQQTPGQGLQFLFEYFSETQRNKGNFPGRFSGRQFSNSRSEMNVSTLELGDSALYLCASSPEWGGYGYTFGSGTRLTVV.

CDR3 amino acids: CASSYRGNGYTF. DNA of the CDR3: TGTGCCAGCAGTTACAGAGGGAATGGCTACACCTTC. The J gene is TRBJ1-2, the V gene TRBV6-5; no clear D. The germline V and J ends were trimmed by 2 bases and 6 bases, with 7 bases remaining between them. This CDR3 is 12 amino acids long. CDR1 is MNHEY, CDR2 SVGAGI, per germline.

The chain couples TRBV7-4 to TRBJ1-5; D is unresolved. Germline-derived CDR1 and CDR2 are SGHVT and SQSDAQ. The CDR3 totals 16 residues. V lost 5 bases, J lost 0 bases, and 14 bases lay in between. The CDR3 sequence: CASSERSQHSNQPQHF. The CDR3 DNA is TGTGCCAGCAGCGAACGGTCACAGCATAGCAATCAGCCCCAGCATTTT.

The gene calls are TRBV19 and TRBJ1-1, with 10 bases fitting TRBD1. The CDR3 contains 15 residues. With 3 bases clipped from V and 4 bases from J, the junction kept 5 bases outside the gene matches. From germline, CDR1 is LNHDA and CDR2 SQIVND (reference sequence). CDR3 residues: CASSIDRTGGTEAFF. In DNA form, the CDR3 reads TGTGCCAGTAGTATTGACAGGACAGGGGGCACTGAAGCTTTCTTT.

This chain links TRBV6-1 with TRBJ2-3; possibly TRBD1 for D (5 bases). CDR3 size: 14 residues. Germline V gene data show CDR1 as MNHNS and CDR2 as SASEGT. V lost 4 bases, J lost 3 bases, and 11 bases lay in between. The CDR3 coding sequence is TGTGCCAGCAGTGGATTCCACAGGACAGATACGCAGTATTTT. It translates to CASSGFHRTDTQYF.

The genes are TRBV9 and TRBJ2-2, with 9 bases aligning to TRBD2. The V gene end was trimmed by 2 bases and the J gene end by 6 bases; junction bases not matched to a gene: 8. The CDR3 covers 16 residues. Germline V CDR1 and CDR2: SGDLS, YYNGEE. CDR3 sequence: CASSVSSGERAGELFF. CDR3 in DNA: TGTGCCAGCAGCGTGTCTAGCGGGGAGAGAGCCGGGGAGCTGTTTTTT.

The rearrangement joins TRBV7-2 to TRBJ2-7; 9 bases are a match to TRBD1. Unmatched junction bases numbered 6, after V lost 5 bases and J lost 4 bases. From germline, CDR1 is SGHTA and CDR2 FQGNSA. The CDR3 totals 14 residues. Here the CDR3 DNA reads TGTGCCAGCAGCCAGGACAGGGGACCTTACGAGCAGTACTTC. This encodes CASSQDRGPYEQYF.

The genes are TRBV14 and TRBJ2-7; D is possibly TRBD2 (6 bases). The CDR3 loop spans 12 amino acids. Germline CDR1 reads SGHDN; CDR2 reads FVKESK. Trimming left V 6 bases short and J 12 bases short, with 18 bases between. The CDR3 here is CASSPGGLLWYF. In nucleotides, the CDR3 is TGTGCCAGCAGTCCCGGGGGTCTTCTGTGGTACTTC.

The genes are TRBV4-2 and TRBJ1-3; D might be TRBD1 (5 bases). Between the trimmed V and J ends, which lost 0 bases and 0 bases, there was a span of 9 bases. Germline CDR1 and CDR2: LGHNA and YNFKEQ. This CDR3 comprises 16 residues. CDR3 bases: TGTGCCAGCAGCCAAGAGGTAGGGGACTCTGGAAACACCATATATTTT. Translating gives CASSQEVGDSGNTIYF.

For this clone: At one end the junction does not follow the germline gene, possibly because of a read error. This chain uses TRBV7-7 with TRBJ1-1, with 7 positions matching TRBD1. Germline assignment: CDR1 SSHAT and CDR2 FNYEAQ (reference sequence). The CDR3 is 13 residues long. The CDR3 nucleotides read TGTGCTAGCAGCCTCCGACAGGGCGCCGAAGCTTTCTTT. Its protein is CASSLRQGAEAFF. The variable domain in full, completed from reference TRBV7-7 and TRBJ1-1, reads GAGVSQSPRYKVTKRGQDVTLRCDPISSHATLYWYQQALGQGPEFLTYFNYEAQPDKSGLPSDRFSAERPEGSISTLTIQRTEQRDSAMYRCASSLRQGAEAFFGQGTRLTVV.

This chain links TRBV19 with TRBJ2-3, with D possibly TRBD1 on 6 matching bases. Trimming removed 5 bases at V and 3 bases at J, with 12 bases between. Germline values: CDR1 LNHDA, CDR2 SQIVND (reference sequence). This CDR3 comprises 14 residues. The CDR3 loop is CASSPGQGTDTQYF. CDR3 in DNA: TGTGCCAGTAGTCCCGGGCAGGGGACAGATACGCAGTATTTT.

V usage is TRBV9 and J usage is TRBJ2-6; D unresolved. Trimming shortened V by 3 bases and J by 4 bases, and 8 bases separated the two germline ends. The germline gives CDR1 SGDLS, CDR2 YYNGEE. The CDR3 covers 14 residues. The CDR3 loop is CASSDPRGANVLTF. CDR3 in DNA: TGTGCCAGCAGCGACCCCAGGGGGGCCAACGTCCTGACTTTC.

The chain has TRBV5-4 and TRBJ2-5, with D possibly TRBD2 on 6 matching bases. The CDR3 consists of 14 residues. Germline V CDR1 and CDR2: SGHNT, YYREEE (reference sequence). The germline V and J ends were trimmed by 1 base and 3 bases, with 10 bases remaining between them. CDR3 residues: CASSLKAGKETQYF. CDR3 sequence (DNA): TGTGCCAGCAGCTTGAAAGCGGGCAAAGAGACCCAGTACTTC. Looking up the rest from reference TRBV5-4 and TRBJ2-5 gives the full variable domain: ETGVTQSPTHLIKTRGQQVTLRCSSQSGHNTVSWYQQALGQGPQFIFQYYREEENGRGNFPPRFSGLQFPNYSSELNVNALELDDSALYLCASSLKAGKETQYFGPGTRLLVL.

J is TRBJ2-3 and V is TRBV6-4; TRBD2 agrees at 13 bases. V dropped 6 bases and J dropped 2; count of bases not matched to a gene: 5. Germline-derived CDR1 and CDR2 are MRHNA and SNTAGT. This CDR3 is 16 amino acids long. Here the CDR3 reads CASRLLAGGYTDTQYF. DNA for the CDR3: TGTGCCAGCAGACTACTAGCGGGGGGGTACACAGATACGCAGTATTTT.

This rearrangement joins TRBV19 to TRBJ1-5; D is perhaps TRBD1 (6 bases). The germline CDR1 and CDR2 sequences are LNHDA and SQIVND (reference sequence). V dropped 7 bases and J dropped 0 bases, with 10 bases sitting between them. The CDR3 loop spans 14 amino acids. The CDR3 is CASKGDFSNQPQHF. In nucleotides, the CDR3 is TGTGCCAGTAAGGGGGATTTTAGCAATCAGCCCCAGCATTTT.

This clone was picked up a small number of times. This rearrangement joins TRBV7-6 to TRBJ2-1; the match to TRBD2 covers 14 bases. Germline values: CDR1 SGHVS, CDR2 FNYEAQ. The CDR3 sequence is 19 residues long. V lost 6 bases and J lost 2; bases outside the gene matches: 12. As DNA, the CDR3 is TGTGCCAGCAGTTCAAGACTAGCGGGGGGGCTTGGGACCTACAATGAGCAGTTCTTC. It is translated as CASSSRLAGGLGTYNEQFF. Looking up the rest from reference TRBV7-6 and TRBJ2-1 gives the full variable domain: GAGVSQSPRYKVTKRGQDVALRCDPISGHVSLYWYRQALGQGPEFLTYFNYEAQQDKSGLPNDRFSAERPEGSISTLTIQRTEQRDSAMYRCASSSRLAGGLGTYNEQFFGPGTRLTVL.

The rearrangement uses TRBV6-5 and TRBJ1-3; D is ambiguous. From germline, CDR1 is MNHEY and CDR2 SVGAGI. CDR3 length: 15 residues. V was pared by 6 bases and J by 0 bases, with 12 bases between. The CDR3 region is CASRSFKFSGNTIYF. The CDR3 nucleotides read TGTGCCAGCAGATCCTTCAAGTTCTCTGGAAACACCATATATTTT.

This chain links TRBV6-5 with TRBJ1-1; D is undetermined. CDR3 length: 13 residues. Trimming removed 2 bases at V and 6 bases at J, with 10 bases between. Germline V gene data show CDR1 as MNHEY and CDR2 as SVGAGI. The DNA for the CDR3 is TGTGCCAGCAGTTACGGCGACCTCCCTGAAGCTTTCTTT. It is translated as CASSYGDLPEAFF.

The chain recombines TRBV25-1 with TRBJ2-3; TRBD2 might be the D (6 bases). Looked up from germline, CDR1 is MGHDK and CDR2 is SYGVNS. The V end was cut by 2 bases, the J end by 8 bases, with 14 bases between. The CDR3 consists of 14 residues. CDR3 coding DNA: TGTGCCAGCAGTGAAGGAGGGACCATGATTACGCAGTATTTT. It translates to CASSEGGTMITQYF.